Each of the 24 T cell receptor beta chains below was sequenced from the same sample in a study of neurological immune-mediated disorders. MiXCR was run by TCRdb on the 5' RACE reads, yielding one entry per CDR3 protein. The sample includes tens of thousands of distinct CDR3 sequences, roughly 10% of them seen just once. Time point indicated: longitudinal time-point 1 (baseline). The sequenced material came from PBMCs. The receptor set was obtained from a male donor with HTLV-1-associated myelopathy (HAM/TSP).

This clonotype was seen many times. The J gene is TRBJ1-6, the V gene TRBV20-1, with 8 bases that match TRBD1. The CDR3 is 15 amino acids. With V trimmed by 0 bases and J by 7 bases, 5 bases remained unmatched. CDR1 is DFQATT and CDR2 is SNEGSKA in the germline V gene (reference sequence). CDR3 in DNA: TGCAGTGCTAGAGATCAGGACAGGGCGAATTCACCCCTCCACTTT. Its protein is CSARDQDRANSPLHF.

In this sample, this clonotype turned up many times. This chain uses TRBV9 with TRBJ2-3, with TRBD1 identical over 8 bases. The ends lost 4 bases at V and 3 bases at J; junction bases unmatched: 7. In germline, CDR1 is SGDLS, CDR2 YYNGEE. This CDR3 is 15 amino acids long. CDR3 sequence reads: CASSPGQGETDTQYF. The CDR3 nucleotides read TGTGCCAGCAGCCCCGGACAGGGCGAGACAGATACGCAGTATTTT.

In its sample, this clonotype was seen many times. The CDR3 DNA reads TGTGCCAGCAGTGACGGACAGGGCCGGACAGATACGCAGTATTTT. Translating it yields CASSDGQGRTDTQYF. The chain carries TRBV2 and TRBJ2-3; 8 bases map to TRBD1. In germline, CDR1 is SNHLY, CDR2 FYNNEI. The CDR3 sequence is 15 residues long. V shed 3 bases and J 3 bases; nucleotides not matched to a gene: 5.

The sample holds many counts of this clonotype. This chain connects TRBV12-3 or TRBV12-4 to TRBJ2-4; D remains ambiguous. Trimming removed 4 bases at V and 6 bases at J, with 13 bases between. The CDR3 is 14 amino acids. For the CDR3, the DNA is TGTGCCAGCAGTTCACCCAGTACGGGAAACATTCAGTACTTC. The encoded protein is CASSSPSTGNIQYF.

At least ten counts were recorded for this clonotype. This rearrangement joins TRBV28 to TRBJ2-7; D is uncertain. In germline, CDR1 is MDHEN, CDR2 SYDVKM. The V end was cut by 5 bases, the J end by 3 bases, with 11 bases between. The CDR3 spans 13 residues. The CDR3 DNA follows: TGTGCCAGCAGTCGTGCCCCAAGCTACGAGCAGTACTTC. Its translation: CASSRAPSYEQYF.

The table lists this clonotype with a few counts. This sequence joins TRBV7-9 and TRBJ1-3, with D hard to call. Germline V CDR1 and CDR2: SEHNR, FQNEAQ (reference sequence). The CDR3 is 16 residues long. Trimming pared 8 bases from V and 0 bases from J, leaving 17 bases between. CDR3 nucleotide sequence: TGTGCCAGCCCCGAGCCGGACGTACCCTCTGGAAACACCATATATTTT. This translates into CASPEPDVPSGNTIYF.

This clonotype was seen only a few times. The chain uses TRBV5-1 and TRBJ2-5; D remains unclear. This CDR3 is 16 amino acids long. The ends were cut back, 4 bases at V and 0 bases at J, with 16 bases in the middle. Germline V gene sequence: CDR1 SGHRS, CDR2 YFSETQ. The DNA for the CDR3 is TGCGCCAGCAGCAACCTAGGACGGTTGTACCAAGAGACCCAGTACTTC. This codes for CASSNLGRLYQETQYF.

This clonotype was seen a handful of times. The gene calls are TRBV28 and TRBJ1-1; tentative D call: TRBD1 (5 bases). Germline lookup yields CDR1 MDHEN and CDR2 SYDVKM. There are 14 residues in the CDR3. Trimming removed 8 bases at V and 0 bases at J, with 13 bases between. The CDR3 coding sequence is TGTGCCAGCCTACGTGGGGGTATGAACACTGAAGCTTTCTTT. It codes for CASLRGGMNTEAFF.

This clonotype was seen ten or more times. The genes are TRBV30 and TRBJ2-3; D is unclear. The CDR3 runs 12 residues. The germline V gene has CDR1 GTSNPN and CDR2 SVGIG (reference sequence). The V gene lost 4 bases and the J gene lost 3 bases, with 8 bases spanning the gap. The CDR3 nucleotides are TGTGCCTGGAAGTTTTTAACAGATACGCAGTATTTT. This sequence encodes CAWKFLTDTQYF.

This clonotype was picked up many times. The chain carries TRBV5-1 and TRBJ1-4; no definite D call. From germline, CDR1 is SGHRS and CDR2 YFSETQ. V shed 6 bases and J shed 8 bases, with 17 bases lying between them. The CDR3 runs 14 residues. CDR3 in amino acids: CASTQLDRGEKLFF. In nucleotides, the CDR3 is TGCGCCAGCACCCAATTGGACCGAGGGGAAAAACTGTTTTTT.

This clonotype was seen repeatedly, ten times or more. The chain joins TRBV20-1 to TRBJ1-5; possibly TRBD1 for D (6 bases). The CDR3 is made up of 15 amino acids. The germline CDR1 and CDR2 sequences are DFQATT and SNEGSKA (reference sequence). The V gene lost 6 bases and the J gene lost 2 bases, with 17 bases spanning the gap. The CDR3 sequence is CSAGGGGGGNQPQHF. The DNA of the CDR3 is TGCAGTGCAGGGGGGGGGGGCGGTGGCAATCAGCCCCAGCATTTT.

This clonotype showed up many times. The CDR3 coding sequence is TGCAGCGTTGATGTGGGGGGAAACACCGGGGAGCTGTTTTTT. It is translated as CSVDVGGNTGELFF. The chain is built from TRBV29-1 and TRBJ2-2, with TRBD2 as a possible D gene (6 bases). The CDR3 runs to 14 residues. Germline-derived CDR1 and CDR2 are SQVTM and ANQGSEA. Trimming took 3 bases from V and 2 from J, leaving 10 bases between them.

This clonotype occurred many times. This sequence joins TRBV2 and TRBJ2-7; TRBD1 or TRBD2 may be the D gene (5 bases each). V was clipped by 10 bases and J by 6 bases, with 19 bases between them. CDR1 is SNHLY and CDR2 is FYNNEI in the germline V gene. The CDR3 has 13 amino acids. CDR3 in DNA: TGTGCCATTTCCCAAGATGAGGGGCGCGAGCAGTACTTC. Protein product: CAISQDEGREQYF.

This clonotype was observed at least ten times. The CDR3 DNA reads as TGTGCCAGCACCCGCTCGGATTCGAACACTGAAGCTTTCTTT. Protein: CASTRSDSNTEAFF. The chain links TRBV6-5 to TRBJ1-1; D not certain. Trimming removed 7 bases at V and 1 base at J, with 13 bases between. The germline CDR1 and CDR2 sequences are MNHEY and SVGAGI. This CDR3 spans 14 amino acids.

This clonotype was counted at least ten times. The chain joins TRBV29-1 to TRBJ2-5, with a tentative D call TRBD1 (6 bases). This CDR3 region has 14 residues. Germline CDR1 and CDR2: SQVTM and ANQGSEA. Deletions cut 7 bases from V and 5 bases from J, with 20 bases between. CDR3 sequence (DNA): TGCAGCGGGAACGACAGGACCCAAGGGGAGACCCAGTACTTC. Translated: CSGNDRTQGETQYF.

This clonotype has a count of ten or more. The V and J genes are TRBV5-1 and TRBJ2-3; TRBD2 matches 8 bases. Germline V gene data show CDR1 as SGHRS and CDR2 as YFSETQ. The CDR3 extends over 16 amino acids. Trimming cost V 4 bases and J 2 bases; bases outside gene matches: 9. Here the CDR3 reads CASSSGLAKYTDTQYF. The CDR3 region has the DNA TGCGCCAGCAGCAGTGGACTAGCAAAATACACAGATACGCAGTATTTT. Full variable domain (outside the CDR3, taken from reference TRBV5-1 and TRBJ2-3): KAGVTQTPRYLIKTRGQQVTLSCSPISGHRSVSWYQQTPGQGLQFLFEYFSETQRNKGNFPGRFSGRQFSNSRSEMNVSTLELGDSALYLCASSSGLAKYTDTQYFGPGTRLTVL.

This clonotype occurred many times. The rearrangement uses TRBV5-6 and TRBJ2-7; D might be TRBD2 (6 bases). Germline assignment: CDR1 SGHDT and CDR2 YYEEEE. Trimming pared 3 bases from V and 9 bases from J, leaving 10 bases between. The CDR3 loop spans 11 amino acids. The chain's CDR3 is CASSSSALQYF. The DNA of the CDR3 is TGTGCCAGCAGCTCTAGCGCCCTGCAGTACTTC.

This clonotype was picked up many times. This chain links TRBV20-1 with TRBJ2-1, with D tentatively TRBD1 or TRBD2 (6 bases each). This CDR3 contains 15 residues. The V gene lost 3 bases and the J gene lost 0 bases, with 12 bases spanning the gap. Germline lookup yields CDR1 DFQATT and CDR2 SNEGSKA (reference sequence). The CDR3 protein is CSARVGGLSYNEQFF. The CDR3 region has the DNA TGCAGTGCTAGGGTAGGGGGGCTCTCCTACAATGAGCAGTTCTTC.

This clonotype was found many times. This rearrangement joins TRBV6-2 or TRBV6-3 to TRBJ1-5; D is possibly TRBD1 (6 bases). The germline CDR1 and CDR2 sequences are MNHEY and SVGEGT. Trimming shortened V by 8 bases and J by 2 bases, and 19 bases separated the two germline ends. The CDR3 is made up of 16 amino acids. The CDR3 DNA sequence: TGTGCCAGCGCGGACGCCTACAGGGCTCGCAATCAGCCCCAGCATTTT. This sequence encodes CASADAYRARNQPQHF.

V usage is TRBV5-5 and J usage is TRBJ1-1, with no clear D. Germline-derived CDR1 and CDR2 are SGHKS and YYEKEE (reference sequence). Trimming removed 1 base from V and 1 base from J, with 8 bases in between. This CDR3 region has 14 residues. CDR3 amino acids: CASSLLWQNTEAFF. Here the CDR3 DNA reads TGTGCCAGCAGCTTGTTGTGGCAGAACACTGAAGCTTTCTTT.

This clonotype was observed many times. The rearrangement uses TRBV20-1 and TRBJ1-1, with D perhaps TRBD1 (5 bases). This CDR3 contains 13 residues. Germline-derived CDR1 and CDR2 are DFQATT and SNEGSKA (reference sequence). Trimming shortened V by 3 bases and J by 2 bases, and 10 bases separated the two germline ends. The CDR3 bases are TGCAGTGCTAGCGACAGCCTTAACACTGAAGCTTTCTTT. Residues: CSASDSLNTEAFF.

This clonotype was counted at least ten times. In nucleotides, the CDR3 is TGTGCCAGCAGTTACGGGATCTACGAGCAGTACTTC. This sequence encodes CASSYGIYEQYF. V gene TRBV2 combines with J gene TRBJ2-7, with a tentative D call TRBD2 (5 bases). The germline gives CDR1 SNHLY, CDR2 FYNNEI. The ends were cut back, 5 bases at V and 3 bases at J, with 8 bases in the middle. CDR3 length: 12 amino acids.

This clonotype came up many times. J is TRBJ1-1 and V is TRBV12-3 or TRBV12-4; unclear D gene. CDR3 length: 14 amino acids. V was pared by 2 bases and J by 1 base, with 8 bases between. CDR3 sequence (DNA): TGTGCCAGCAGTTTATCCAAGGGGAACACTGAAGCTTTCTTT. Protein product: CASSLSKGNTEAFF.

This clonotype was counted many times. The V call is TRBV30, the J call TRBJ2-3; D ambiguous. Between the trimmed V and J ends, which lost 1 base and 3 bases, there was a span of 14 bases. CDR1 GTSNPN and CDR2 SVGIG come from the germline V gene (reference sequence). The CDR3 consists of 15 residues. CDR3 sequence (DNA): TGTGCCTGGAGTGGGGCCGTGCCCCGAACAGATACGCAGTATTTT. Protein product: CAWSGAVPRTDTQYF.